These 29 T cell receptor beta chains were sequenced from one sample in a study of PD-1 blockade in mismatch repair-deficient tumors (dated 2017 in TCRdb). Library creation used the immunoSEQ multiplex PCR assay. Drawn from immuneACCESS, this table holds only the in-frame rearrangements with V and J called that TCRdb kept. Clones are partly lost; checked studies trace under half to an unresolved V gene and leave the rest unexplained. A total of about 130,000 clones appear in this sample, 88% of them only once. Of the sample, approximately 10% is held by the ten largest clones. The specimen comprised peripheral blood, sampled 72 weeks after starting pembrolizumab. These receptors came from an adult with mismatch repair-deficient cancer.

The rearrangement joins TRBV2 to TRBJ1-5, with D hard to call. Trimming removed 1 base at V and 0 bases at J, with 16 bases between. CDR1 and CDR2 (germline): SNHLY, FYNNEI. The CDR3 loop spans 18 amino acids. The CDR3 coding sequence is TGTGCCAGCAGTGAAGATAATAGGACCGATGATAGCAATCAGCCCCAGCATTTT. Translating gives CASSEDNRTDDSNQPQHF.

DNA for the CDR3: TGTGCCAGCAGCCAACAGGCTGGCGGATGGCCGATTTCACCCCTCCACTTT. Encoded protein: CASSQQAGGWPISPLHF. This chain joins TRBV27 and TRBJ1-6, with TRBD1 as a possible D gene (5 bases). Trimming pared 6 bases from V and 9 bases from J, leaving 24 bases between. The CDR3 contains 17 residues. From germline, CDR1 is MNHEY and CDR2 SMNVEV (reference sequence).

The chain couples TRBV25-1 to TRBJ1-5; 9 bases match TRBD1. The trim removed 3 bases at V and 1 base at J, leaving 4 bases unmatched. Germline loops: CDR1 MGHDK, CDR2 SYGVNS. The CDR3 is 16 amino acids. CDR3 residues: CASSDTGTGSNQPQHF. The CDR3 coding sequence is TGTGCCAGCAGTGATACCGGGACAGGGAGCAATCAGCCCCAGCATTTT.

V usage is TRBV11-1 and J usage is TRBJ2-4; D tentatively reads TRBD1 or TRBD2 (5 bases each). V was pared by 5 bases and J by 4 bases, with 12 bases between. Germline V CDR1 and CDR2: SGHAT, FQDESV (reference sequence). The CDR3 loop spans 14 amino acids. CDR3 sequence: CASSPRDRKNIQYF. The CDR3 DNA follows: TGTGCCAGCAGCCCCCGGGACCGAAAAAACATTCAGTACTTC.

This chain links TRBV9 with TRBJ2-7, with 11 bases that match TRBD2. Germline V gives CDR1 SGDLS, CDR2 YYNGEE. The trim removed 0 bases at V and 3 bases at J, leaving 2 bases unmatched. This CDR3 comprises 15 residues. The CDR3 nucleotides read TGTGCCAGCAGCGTAGTTACTAGCGGGAGCTACGAGCAGTACTTC. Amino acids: CASSVVTSGSYEQYF.

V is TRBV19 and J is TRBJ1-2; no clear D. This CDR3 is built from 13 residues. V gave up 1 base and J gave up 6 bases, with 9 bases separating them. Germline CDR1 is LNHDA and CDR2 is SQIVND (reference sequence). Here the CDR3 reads CASSIGSWNGYTF. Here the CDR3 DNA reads TGTGCCAGTAGTATAGGGTCGTGGAATGGCTACACCTTC.

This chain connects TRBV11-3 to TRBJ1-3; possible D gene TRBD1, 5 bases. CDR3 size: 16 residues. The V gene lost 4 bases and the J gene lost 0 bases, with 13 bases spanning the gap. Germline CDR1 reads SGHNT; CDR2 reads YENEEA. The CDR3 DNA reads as TGTGCCAGCAGCTCGGCGGGACTGAGCTCTGGAAACACCATATATTTT. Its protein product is CASSSAGLSSGNTIYF.

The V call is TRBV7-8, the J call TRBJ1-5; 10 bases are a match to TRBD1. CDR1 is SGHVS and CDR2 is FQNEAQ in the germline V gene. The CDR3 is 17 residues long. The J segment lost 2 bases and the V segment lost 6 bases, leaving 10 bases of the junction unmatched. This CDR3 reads CASSNPGGTGGNQPQHF. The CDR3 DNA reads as TGTGCCAGCAGTAACCCCGGGGGGACAGGGGGCAATCAGCCCCAGCATTTT.

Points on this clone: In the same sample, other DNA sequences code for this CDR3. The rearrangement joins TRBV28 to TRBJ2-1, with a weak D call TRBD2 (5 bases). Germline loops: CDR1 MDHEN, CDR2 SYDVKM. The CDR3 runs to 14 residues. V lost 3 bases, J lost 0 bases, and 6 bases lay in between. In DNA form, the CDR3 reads TGTGCCAGCAGTTTTGGGAGCTCCTACAATGAGCAGTTCTTC. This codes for CASSFGSSYNEQFF.

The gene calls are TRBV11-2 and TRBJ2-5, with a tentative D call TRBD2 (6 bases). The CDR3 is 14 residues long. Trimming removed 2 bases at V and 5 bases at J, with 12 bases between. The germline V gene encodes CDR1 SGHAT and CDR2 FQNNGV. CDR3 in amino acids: CASSLYGGTETQYF. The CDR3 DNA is TGTGCCAGCAGCTTATACGGCGGGACCGAGACCCAGTACTTC.

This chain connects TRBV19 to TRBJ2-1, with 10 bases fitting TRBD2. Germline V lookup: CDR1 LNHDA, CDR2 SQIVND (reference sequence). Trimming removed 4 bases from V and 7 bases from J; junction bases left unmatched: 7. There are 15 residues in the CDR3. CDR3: CASSNLAGAGNEQFF. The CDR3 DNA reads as TGTGCCAGTAGTAACCTAGCGGGAGCGGGAAATGAGCAGTTCTTC.

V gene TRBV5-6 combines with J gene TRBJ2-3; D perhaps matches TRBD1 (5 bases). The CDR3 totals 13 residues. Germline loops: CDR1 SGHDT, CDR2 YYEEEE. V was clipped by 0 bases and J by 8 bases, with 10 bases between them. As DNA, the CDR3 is TGTGCCAGCAGCTTGGGCAGGGTGGGTACGCAGTATTTT. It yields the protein CASSLGRVGTQYF.

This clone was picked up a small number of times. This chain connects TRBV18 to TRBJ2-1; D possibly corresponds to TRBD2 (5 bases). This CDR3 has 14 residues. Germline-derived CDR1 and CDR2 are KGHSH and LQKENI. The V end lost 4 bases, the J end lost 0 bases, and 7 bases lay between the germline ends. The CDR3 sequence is CASSLAPSYNEQFF. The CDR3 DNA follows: TGTGCCAGCTCACTAGCGCCCTCCTACAATGAGCAGTTCTTC.

The CDR3 DNA reads TGTGCCAGCAGCTTAGCGGCAGGGTCCAGCTACGAGCAGTACTTC. It specifies CASSLAAGSSYEQYF. The chain combines TRBV7-9 with TRBJ2-7; tentative D call: TRBD1 (5 bases). CDR3 length: 15 residues. Trimming pared 0 bases from V and 3 bases from J, leaving 12 bases between. Germline CDR1 reads SEHNR; CDR2 reads FQNEAQ (reference sequence).

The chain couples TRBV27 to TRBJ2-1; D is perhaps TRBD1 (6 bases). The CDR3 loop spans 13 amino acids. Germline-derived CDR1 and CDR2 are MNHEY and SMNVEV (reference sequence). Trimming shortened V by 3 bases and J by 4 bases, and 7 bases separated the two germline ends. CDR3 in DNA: TGTGCCAGCAGTTTCGGACAGTACAATGAGCAGTTCTTC. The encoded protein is CASSFGQYNEQFF.

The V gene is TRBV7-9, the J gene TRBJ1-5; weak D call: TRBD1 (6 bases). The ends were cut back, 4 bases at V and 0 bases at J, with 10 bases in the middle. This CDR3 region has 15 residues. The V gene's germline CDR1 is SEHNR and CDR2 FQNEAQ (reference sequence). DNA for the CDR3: TGTGCCAGCAGCTCATCGGGACATAGCAATCAGCCCCAGCATTTT. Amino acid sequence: CASSSSGHSNQPQHF.

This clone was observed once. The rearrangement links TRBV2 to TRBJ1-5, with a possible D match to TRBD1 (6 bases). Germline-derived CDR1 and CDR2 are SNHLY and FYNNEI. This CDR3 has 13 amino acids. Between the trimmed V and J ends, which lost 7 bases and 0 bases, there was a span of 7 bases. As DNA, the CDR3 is TGTGCCAGCACAGGGGATAGCAATCAGCCCCAGCATTTT. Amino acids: CASTGDSNQPQHF.

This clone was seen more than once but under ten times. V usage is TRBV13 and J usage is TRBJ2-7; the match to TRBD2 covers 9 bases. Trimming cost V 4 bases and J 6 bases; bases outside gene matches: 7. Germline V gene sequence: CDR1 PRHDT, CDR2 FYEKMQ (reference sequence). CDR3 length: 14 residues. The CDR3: CASSSGTSTGEQYF. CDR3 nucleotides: TGTGCCAGCAGCTCCGGGACTAGCACGGGCGAGCAGTACTTC.

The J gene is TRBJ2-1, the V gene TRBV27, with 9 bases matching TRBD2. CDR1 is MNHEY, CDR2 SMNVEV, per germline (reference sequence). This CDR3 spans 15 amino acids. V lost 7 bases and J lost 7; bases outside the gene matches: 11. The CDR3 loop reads CASTPLAGASNEQFF. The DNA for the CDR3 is TGTGCCAGCACGCCATTAGCGGGAGCGTCTAATGAGCAGTTCTTC.

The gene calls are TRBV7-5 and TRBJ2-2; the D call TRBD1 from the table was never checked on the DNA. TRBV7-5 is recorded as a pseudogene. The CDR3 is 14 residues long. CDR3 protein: CVRSLGRGTGELFF. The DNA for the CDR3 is TGTGTCAGAAGCTTAGGTAGGGGGACCGGGGAGCTGTTTTTT.

CDR3 sequence: CASSPSTSGSTDTQYF. CDR3 nucleotide sequence: TGTGCCAGCAGCCCATCGACTAGCGGGAGCACAGATACGCAGTATTTT. The chain couples TRBV7-9 to TRBJ2-3; TRBD2 matches 10 bases. J lost 0 bases, V lost 5 bases, and 5 bases had no gene match. The CDR3 covers 16 residues. In germline, CDR1 is SEHNR, CDR2 FQNEAQ (reference sequence).

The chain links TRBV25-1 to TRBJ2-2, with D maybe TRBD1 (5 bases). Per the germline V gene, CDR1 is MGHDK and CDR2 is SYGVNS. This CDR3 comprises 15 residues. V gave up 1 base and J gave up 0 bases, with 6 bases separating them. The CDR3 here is CASSESRANTGELFF. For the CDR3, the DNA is TGTGCCAGCAGTGAATCCAGGGCGAACACCGGGGAGCTGTTTTTT. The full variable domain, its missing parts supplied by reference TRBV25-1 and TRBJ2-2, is EADIYQTPRYLVIGTGKKITLECSQTMGHDKMYWYQQDPGMELHLIHYSYGVNSTEKGDLSSESTVSRIRTEHFPLTLESARPSHTSQYLCASSESRANTGELFFGEGSRLTVL.

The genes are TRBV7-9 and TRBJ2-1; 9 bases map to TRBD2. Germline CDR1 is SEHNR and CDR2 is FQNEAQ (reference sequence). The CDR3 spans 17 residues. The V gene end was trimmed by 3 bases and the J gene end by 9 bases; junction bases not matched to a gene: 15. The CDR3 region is CASSFLLSGRTGGEQFF. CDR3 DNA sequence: TGTGCCAGCAGCTTTCTATTGAGCGGGAGGACAGGCGGTGAGCAGTTCTTC.

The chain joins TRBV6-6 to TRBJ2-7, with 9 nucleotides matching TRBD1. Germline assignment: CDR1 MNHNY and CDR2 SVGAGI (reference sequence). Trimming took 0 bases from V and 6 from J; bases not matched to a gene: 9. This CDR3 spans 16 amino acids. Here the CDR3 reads CASSYSSTGQGAEQYF. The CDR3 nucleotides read TGTGCCAGCAGTTACTCGAGTACGGGACAGGGTGCCGAGCAGTACTTC.

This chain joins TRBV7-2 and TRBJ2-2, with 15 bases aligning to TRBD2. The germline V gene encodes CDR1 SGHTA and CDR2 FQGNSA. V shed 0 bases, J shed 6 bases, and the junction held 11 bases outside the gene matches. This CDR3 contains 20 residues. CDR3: CASSLAPPGLAGGGAGELFF. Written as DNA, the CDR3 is TGTGCCAGCAGCTTAGCCCCACCGGGACTAGCGGGAGGCGGGGCCGGGGAGCTGTTTTTT.

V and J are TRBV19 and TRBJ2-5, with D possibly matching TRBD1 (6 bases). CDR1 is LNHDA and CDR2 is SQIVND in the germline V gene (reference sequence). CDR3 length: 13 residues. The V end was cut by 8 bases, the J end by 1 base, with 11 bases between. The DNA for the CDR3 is TGTGCCAGTTTGGGGGCAGCCCAAGAGACCCAGTACTTC. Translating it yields CASLGAAQETQYF. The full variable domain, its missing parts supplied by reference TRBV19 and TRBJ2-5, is DGGITQSPKYLFRKEGQNVTLSCEQNLNHDAMYWYRQDPGQGLRLIYYSQIVNDFQKGDIAEGYSVSREKKESFPLTVTSAQKNPTAFYLCASLGAAQETQYFGPGTRLLVL.

The CDR3 coding sequence is TGCAGCGTTATGGGCGGGAGGACCTACGAGCAGTACTTC. Translated: CSVMGGRTYEQYF. The chain carries TRBV29-1 and TRBJ2-7, with 8 bases identical to TRBD2. V was pared by 5 bases and J by 2 bases, with 5 bases of the junction left unmatched. The germline gives CDR1 SQVTM, CDR2 ANQGSEA. This CDR3 contains 13 residues.

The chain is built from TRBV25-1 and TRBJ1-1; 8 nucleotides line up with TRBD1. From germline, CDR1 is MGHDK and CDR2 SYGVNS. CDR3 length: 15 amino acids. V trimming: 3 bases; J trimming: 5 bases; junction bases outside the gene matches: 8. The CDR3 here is CASSDLETGETEAFF. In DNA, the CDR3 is TGTGCCAGCAGTGATTTAGAGACAGGGGAGACTGAAGCTTTCTTT.

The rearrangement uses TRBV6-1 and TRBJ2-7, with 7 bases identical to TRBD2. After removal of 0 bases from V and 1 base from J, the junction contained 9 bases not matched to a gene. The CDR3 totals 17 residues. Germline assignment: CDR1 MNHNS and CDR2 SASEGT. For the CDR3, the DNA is TGTGCCAGCAGTGAAGCGAGGGGAGGGATCTATTCCTACGAGCAGTACTTC. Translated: CASSEARGGIYSYEQYF.